This entry concerns a single T cell receptor (beta chain). The antigen is not known. These data belong to a study of siplizumab effects on memory and regulatory T cells. Whole-study findings and limits: In siplizumab cultures, the suppressive function of proliferating Tregs remained unconfirmed. Naive-or-memory phenotypes were unassignable for roughly 80-95% of proliferating CD4+ or CD8+ clones. Treatment with siplizumab left mappable alloreactive CD4+ clones averaging approximately 69% Treg-derived, compared with approximately 25% in controls.

Germline loops: CDR1 MNHNS, CDR2 SASEGT. The CDR3 spans 13 residues. Trimming took off 8 bases at V and 2 bases at J, with 9 bases between the two ends. In each sample, roughly 100,000 TCR templates were assayed. TCRdb's table, derived via immunoSEQ multiplex PCR, lists solely in-frame clones and lacks some. The table shows about 85,000 clones, with over 90% occurring only once. Sequenced sample: CD8+ T cells sorted from blood. The V gene is TRBV6-1, the J gene TRBJ2-2, with unresolved D. The sequence derives from a human donor in good health. CDR3 DNA sequence: TGTGCCAGCGGCACAGTAAACACCGGGGAGCTGTTTTTT. Its protein product is CASGTVNTGELFF.